Listed below are T cell receptor beta chains from one sample, sequenced in a study of blood T cell repertoires in COVID-19. This table comes from immunoSEQ multiplex PCR, and its TCRdb copy is limited to in-frame clones, with some not included. This sample has 150,000 to 200,000 clones; more than 80% occur once, and the top ten carry under 8%. Sequenced material: PBMCs or T cells enriched from blood (not recorded which). The receptors originated from a man aged 40-49 years who had recovered from COVID-19. Both conserved end residues are trimmed from each CDR3. D genes are given only for firm matches.

TRBV19	-	TRBJ1-1	ASSIQGTDTEAF
TRBV6-5	-	TRBJ1-6	ASWAGRVSSPLH
TRBV28	-	TRBJ2-2	ASSSTGQKNTGELF
TRBV5-1	-	TRBJ2-3	ASSATVGQGGTDTQY
TRBV7-2	-	TRBJ2-7	ASSLSRTVTYEQY
TRBV6-4	-	TRBJ2-2	ASSALQGIGELF
TRBV30	TRBD2	TRBJ2-1	AWGHSGGAYNEQF
TRBV11-3	-	TRBJ2-7	ASSLVVSYEQY
TRBV2	TRBD1	TRBJ1-2	ASRRDRGGNYGYT
TRBV20-1	-	TRBJ1-5	SASRDGTPNQPQH
TRBV19	-	TRBJ2-7	ASSSKGRTYEQY
TRBV11-3	-	TRBJ1-2	ASSRSGIYGYT
TRBV29-1	-	TRBJ1-1	SAYLSDTEAF
TRBV5-4	-	TRBJ2-5	ASSLGGQGGETQY
TRBV18	-	TRBJ2-5	ASSLSSTGRFKGETQY
TRBV4-1	-	TRBJ1-1	ASSRQENTEAF
TRBV2	-	TRBJ2-5	ASSDLGADPTNRKTQY
TRBV7-6	-	TRBJ2-7	ASSPPDRHYEQY
TRBV5-5	-	TRBJ1-1	ASSLGTWNTEAF
TRBV28	-	TRBJ1-5	ASSLNLPPNQPQH
TRBV20-1	-	TRBJ1-1	SATTTSEPF